The present T cell receptor (beta chain) was sequenced within a study of cytomegalovirus exposure and HLA in healthy donors. Produced via immunoSEQ multiplex PCR; TCRdb's table is partial and in-frame only. The sample has about 110,000 clones; approximately 85% are singletons. The donors belonged to the roughly 110-subject validation cohort, separate from the roughly 720-subject first cohort. Trimming removed 0 bases from V and 9 bases from J; junction bases left unmatched: 1. The CDR3 covers 13 residues. The germline V gene encodes CDR1 SGDLS and CDR2 YYNGEE. As to this clone: Its matching antigen is unknown.

Whole-study results and caveats: It was reported that the classifier diagnosed cytomegalovirus status with high specificity and sensitivity in both the original and validation cohorts. Confirmation in vitro established that a few CMV-associated chains were specific for CMV antigens.

The chain links TRBV9 to TRBJ2-1; 9 nucleotides agree with TRBD2. The source of this sequence is a woman in her late teens or twenties in good health and CMV-seronegative. The sequenced sample was PBMCs. CDR3 nucleotides: TGTGCCAGCAGCGTAGTAGCGGGGGCTGAGCAGTTCTTC. Encoded protein: CASSVVAGAEQFF.